This T cell receptor beta chain was documented in a study of T cell responses to AZD1222 COVID-19 vaccine. Overall study findings and caveats: Reportedly, close to half of spike-specific TCRs are directed against unmutated variant regions. Donors skewed white British and female; clonal diversity was possibly underestimated.

The V gene's germline CDR1 is SGDLS and CDR2 YYNGEE. The V gene lost 7 bases and the J gene lost 0 bases, with 10 bases spanning the gap. The CDR3 has 14 amino acids. Sequencing was performed with immunoSEQ multiplex PCR; in TCRdb, only in-frame clones are kept and a portion is missing. Of 150,000 to 180,000 clones in the sample, about nine tenths were seen once. To note about this clone: Its antigen is as yet unknown.

This specimen consisted of peripheral blood, obtained on day 0 of AZD1222 vaccination. The origin of this receptor is an adult in good health. The rearrangement joins TRBV9 to TRBJ2-2; D might be TRBD2 (7 bases). The CDR3 DNA follows: TGTGCCAGCTCGCGGGGGCCGAACACCGGGGAGCTGTTTTTT. The encoded protein is CASSRGPNTGELFF.